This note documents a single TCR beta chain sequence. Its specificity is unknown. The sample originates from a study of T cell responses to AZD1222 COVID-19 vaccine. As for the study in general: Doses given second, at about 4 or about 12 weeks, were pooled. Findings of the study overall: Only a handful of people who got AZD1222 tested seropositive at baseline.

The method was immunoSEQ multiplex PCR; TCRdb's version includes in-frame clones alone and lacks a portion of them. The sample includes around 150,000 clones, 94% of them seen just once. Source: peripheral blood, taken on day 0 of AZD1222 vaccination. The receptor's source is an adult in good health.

Here the CDR3 DNA reads TGTGCCAGCAGTGCAGCGGAGTACACTGAAGCTTTCTTT. This encodes CASSAAEYTEAFF. The chain carries TRBV2 and TRBJ1-1; D remains unclear. Per germline, CDR1 SNHLY and CDR2 FYNNEI. The CDR3 has 13 residues. V shed 4 bases and J shed 3 bases, with 9 bases lying between them.